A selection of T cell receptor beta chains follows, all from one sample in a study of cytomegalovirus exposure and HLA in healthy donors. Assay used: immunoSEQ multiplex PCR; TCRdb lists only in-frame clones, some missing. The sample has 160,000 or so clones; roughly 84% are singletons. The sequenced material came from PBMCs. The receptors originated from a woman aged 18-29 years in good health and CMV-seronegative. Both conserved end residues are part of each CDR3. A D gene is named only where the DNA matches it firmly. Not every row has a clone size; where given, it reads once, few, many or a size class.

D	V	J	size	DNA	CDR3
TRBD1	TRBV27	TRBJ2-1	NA	TGTGCCAGCAGTCACCAGACAGGGGGCGGCTACAATGAGCAGTTCTTC	CASSHQTGGGYNEQFF
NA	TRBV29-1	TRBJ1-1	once	TGCAGCGTTGTACCGCAGTTAAACACTGAAGCTTTCTTT	CSVVPQLNTEAFF
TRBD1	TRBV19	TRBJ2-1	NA	TGTGCCAGTAACCGGGACAGGGAGGGAGACAATGAGCAGTTCTTC	CASNRDREGDNEQFF
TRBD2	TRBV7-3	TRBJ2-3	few	TGTGCCAGCAGCTCGACTAGCGGGGGGGCTGGTACGCAGTATTTT	CASSSTSGGAGTQYF
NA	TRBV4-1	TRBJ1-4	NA	TGCGCCAGCAGCCAAGATATCGCAGGGGTAGTAACTAATGAAAAACTGTTTTTT	CASSQDIAGVVTNEKLFF
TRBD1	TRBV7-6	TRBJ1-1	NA	TGTGCCAGCAGCTCAACGACAGGGGACGGGACTGAAGCTTTCTTT	CASSSTTGDGTEAFF
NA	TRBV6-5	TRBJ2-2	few	TGTGCCAGCAGTTACTCGTACGGCGGGGAGCTGTTTTTT	CASSYSYGGELFF
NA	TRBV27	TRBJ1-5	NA	TGTGCCAGCAGTTTCGGCGCGGACAATCAGCCCCAGCATTTT	CASSFGADNQPQHF
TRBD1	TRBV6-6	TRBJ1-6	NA	TGTGCCAGCAGTTACGGGACAGGGGGTAATTCACCCCTCCACTTT	CASSYGTGGNSPLHF
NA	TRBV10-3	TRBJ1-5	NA	TGTGCCATCAGTGATACTTCTAATCAGCCCCAGCATTTT	CAISDTSNQPQHF
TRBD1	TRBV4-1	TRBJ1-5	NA	TGCGCCAGCAGCCAAGGCTGGGACAGGAAATCTGGGCAGCCCCAGCATTTT	CASSQGWDRKSGQPQHF
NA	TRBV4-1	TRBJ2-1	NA	TGCGCCAGCAGCCAAGGCAGAGGACAGCCCGATTACAATGAGCAGTTCTTC	CASSQGRGQPDYNEQFF
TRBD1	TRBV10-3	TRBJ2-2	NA	TGTGCCATCAGTGAGTCCGGACAGGTTAACACCGGGGAGCTGTTTTTT	CAISESGQVNTGELFF
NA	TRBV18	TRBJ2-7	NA	TGTGCCAGCTCACCCGGGGAACCAATTTACGAGCAGTACTTC	CASSPGEPIYEQYF
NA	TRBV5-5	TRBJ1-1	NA	TGTGCCAGCAGCATGGTGGGGGGACCGAACACTGAAGCTTTCTTT	CASSMVGGPNTEAFF
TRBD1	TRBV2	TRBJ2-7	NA	TGTGCCAGCAACCGGGACAGACGAGGGGAGCAGTACTTC	CASNRDRRGEQYF
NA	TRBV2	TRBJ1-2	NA	TGTGCCAGCAGTGAAGCGTCGAGCAGGACGGGAACCTATGGCTACACCTTC	CASSEASSRTGTYGYTF